Shown below are 28 T cell receptor beta chains from a single sample sequenced in a study of blood T cells in healthy people across ages. Alongside a J-beta primer mix, a sample-barcoded 5' primer served in a second PCR lasting 7 to 11 cycles. One entry per CDR3 protein, called by TCRdb with MiXCR from the 5' RACE reads. The sample includes 350,000 to 450,000 distinct CDR3 sequences, about 49% of them seen just once. The material sequenced was blood. Every receptor here comes from a man aged 60 to 75 in good health.

This chain uses TRBV20-1 with TRBJ2-1, with 7 bases aligning to TRBD2. This CDR3 is 16 amino acids long. With 5 bases clipped from V and 0 bases from J, the junction kept 10 bases outside the gene matches. Germline V gene sequence: CDR1 DFQATT, CDR2 SNEGSKA (reference sequence). The CDR3 spells CSAYPLAESSYNEQFF. The CDR3 nucleotides are TGCAGTGCTTACCCCCTAGCGGAGAGCTCCTACAATGAGCAGTTCTTC.

This clonotype was counted between two and nine times. The chain combines TRBV11-1 with TRBJ2-7, with D possibly TRBD1 on 5 matching bases. The CDR3 sequence is 13 residues long. Germline V gene lookup returns CDR1 SGHAT and CDR2 FQDESV (reference sequence). As DNA, the CDR3 is TGTGCTTCCGAGCCCAGGGATCGATACGAGCAGTACTTC. This codes for CASEPRDRYEQYF.

The genes are TRBV2 and TRBJ1-3; no definite D call. The CDR3 is made up of 13 amino acids. V was clipped by 7 bases and J by 2 bases, with 9 bases between them. The germline CDR1 and CDR2 sequences are SNHLY and FYNNEI. CDR3 residues: CASISSTGNTIYF. In nucleotides, the CDR3 is TGTGCCAGCATAAGCAGCACTGGAAACACCATATATTTT.

With regard to this clonotype: One end of the junction varies from germline; a read error may be responsible. The V gene is TRBV3-1, the J gene TRBJ1-1, with no clear D. The CDR3 has 14 residues. Germline V gene data show CDR1 as LGHDT and CDR2 as YNNKEL (reference sequence). In DNA, the CDR3 is TGTGCCAGCAGCCTGGGCAACTCGAACGCTGAAGCTTTCTTT. Its translation is CASSLGNSNAEAFF. The full variable domain, in which reference TRBV3-1 and TRBJ1-1 provide the parts outside the CDR3, is DTAVSQTPKYLVTQMGNDKSIKCEQNLGHDTMYWYKQDSKKFLKIMFSYNNKELIINETVPNRFSPKSPDKAHLNLHINSLELGDSAVYFCASSLGNSNAEAFFGQGTRLTVV.

The rearrangement joins TRBV6-1 to TRBJ1-5, with D perhaps TRBD1 (5 bases). Looked up from germline, CDR1 is MNHNS and CDR2 is SASEGT. The CDR3 is made up of 11 amino acids. Trimming pared 9 bases from V and 7 bases from J, leaving 10 bases between. The CDR3 sequence: CASQGLQPQHF. Written as DNA, the CDR3 is TGTGCCAGTCAGGGTCTCCAGCCCCAGCATTTT.

This rearrangement joins TRBV6-4 to TRBJ2-1; 9 positions agree with TRBD1. Germline-derived CDR1 and CDR2 are MRHNA and SNTAGT. This CDR3 is 16 amino acids long. Trimming took 3 bases from V and 8 from J; bases not matched to a gene: 11. The CDR3 spells CASSESPGQGIDEQFF. The CDR3 DNA follows: TGTGCCAGCAGTGAGTCCCCGGGACAGGGAATCGATGAGCAGTTCTTC.

This clonotype was seen only a few times. The rearrangement uses TRBV20-1 and TRBJ1-4, with a tentative D call TRBD1 (5 bases). Germline V gives CDR1 DFQATT, CDR2 SNEGSKA (reference sequence). The CDR3 contains 13 residues. V was cut by 8 bases and J by 7 bases, with 17 bases left in between. The CDR3 reads CSTDAGTGEKLFF. DNA of the CDR3: TGCAGTACGGACGCGGGGACGGGTGAAAAACTGTTTTTT.

This clonotype was observed a handful of times. The chain has TRBV12-3 or TRBV12-4 and TRBJ2-3; no clear D. CDR3 length equals 11 residues. Trimming left V 5 bases short and J 8 bases short, with 8 bases between. In DNA, the CDR3 is TGTGCCAGCAGTGTAGAGCTTACGCAGTATTTT. Protein: CASSVELTQYF.

The chain is built from TRBV4-2 and TRBJ1-3, with TRBD1 matching 7 bases. The junction had 3 bases not matched to a gene; V was cut back by 0 bases and J by 1 base. Per the germline V gene, CDR1 is LGHNA and CDR2 is YNFKEQ. This CDR3 has 16 amino acids. The CDR3 coding sequence is TGTGCCAGCAGCCAAGATCGGGACAGTTCTGGAAACACCATATATTTT. It is translated as CASSQDRDSSGNTIYF.

The chain joins TRBV5-6 to TRBJ1-4; D not certain. The V end lost 2 bases, the J end lost 0 bases, and 11 bases lay between the germline ends. Looked up from germline, CDR1 is SGHDT and CDR2 is YYEEEE. CDR3 length equals 16 residues. CDR3 sequence (DNA): TGTGCCAGCAGCTTTGCCGGTCTCGCAACTAATGAAAAACTGTTTTTT. Translating gives CASSFAGLATNEKLFF.

This clonotype has a handful of counts. V usage is TRBV7-2 and J usage is TRBJ2-5; D gene unclear. The germline gives CDR1 SGHTA, CDR2 FQGNSA. The CDR3 consists of 14 residues. Trimming removed 3 bases from V and 0 bases from J, with 8 bases in between. CDR3 DNA: TGTGCCAGCAGCTTCAACCTGTACCAAGAGACCCAGTACTTC. The encoded protein is CASSFNLYQETQYF.

J is TRBJ2-7 and V is TRBV11-2; D is unclear. This CDR3 is built from 13 residues. Trimming removed 3 bases from V and 2 bases from J, with 8 bases in between. Germline CDR1 and CDR2: SGHAT and FQNNGV. The CDR3 coding sequence is TGTGCCAGCAGCTTGAACCGGCCCTACGAGCAGTACTTC. Translation gives CASSLNRPYEQYF.

This clonotype was detected ten times or more. V and J are TRBV6-5 and TRBJ1-2, with 7 nucleotides matching TRBD1. Per germline, CDR1 MNHEY and CDR2 SVGAGI. V lost 7 bases and J lost 4; bases outside the gene matches: 9. This CDR3 spans 14 amino acids. The DNA of the CDR3 is TGTGCCAGCACCTACAGGGGCGCGGGCTATGGCTACACCTTC. This gives the protein CASTYRGAGYGYTF.

This chain uses TRBV29-1 with TRBJ2-5; tentative D call: TRBD1 (6 bases). Germline assignment: CDR1 SQVTM and CDR2 ANQGSEA. V dropped 7 bases and J dropped 3 bases, with 12 bases sitting between them. The CDR3 spans 12 residues. CDR3 DNA sequence: TGCAGCGCCAGGGACAACGAAGAGACCCAGTACTTC. Protein: CSARDNEETQYF.

The CDR3 nucleotides are TGTGCCAGCAGTGAGCGCCACCCGACAGGGGGCCCACAAGAGACCCAGTTCTTC. It encodes CASSERHPTGGPQETQFF. The chain uses TRBV25-1 and TRBJ2-5; 10 nucleotides agree with TRBD1. The tail of the sequence fits TRBJ2-1 better, so the J call may be wrong. The CDR3 extends over 18 amino acids. Germline CDR1 MGHDK, CDR2 SYGVNS.

This clonotype was picked up many times. The CDR3 bases are TGTGCCAGCAGCTTACGGACTAGCGGGAACGCAGATACGCAGTATTTT. Its translation is CASSLRTSGNADTQYF. The J gene is TRBJ2-3, the V gene TRBV7-2, with 12 bases lining up with TRBD2. The V segment lost 2 bases and the J segment 4 bases; nucleotides outside the gene matches: 4. CDR1 and CDR2 from the germline V gene are SGHTA and FQGNSA. The CDR3 has 16 residues.

There are a few counts of this clonotype. This CDR3 is CASSLSSGVNNEQFF. As DNA, the CDR3 is TGTGCCAGCAGCTTATCTAGCGGGGTAAACAATGAGCAGTTCTTC. The chain combines TRBV6-4 with TRBJ2-1; TRBD2 aligns across 9 bases. V lost 6 bases and J lost 5; bases outside the gene matches: 8. Germline-derived CDR1 and CDR2 are MRHNA and SNTAGT. CDR3 length: 15 amino acids.

The chain has TRBV9 and TRBJ2-1; 8 bases map to TRBD1. Losses at the gene ends were 4 bases for V and 4 bases for J; bases not matched to a gene: 7. Germline V gene sequence: CDR1 SGDLS, CDR2 YYNGEE. The CDR3 has 15 residues. CDR3 in DNA: TGTGCCAGCAGCCCCCAGGGGGCGGCGTACAATGAGCAGTTCTTC. Its protein product is CASSPQGAAYNEQFF.

In regard to this clonotype: One end of the junction varies from germline; a read error may be responsible. The chain employs TRBV28 and TRBJ2-1; 9 bases agree with TRBD2. CDR3 size: 21 residues. From germline, CDR1 is MDHEN and CDR2 SYDVKM. The CDR3 protein is CASSSPRGGALSRSSYNEQFF. CDR3 nucleotides: TGTGCCAGCAGTTCCCCGCGGGGGGGGGCACTATCAAGGAGCTCCTACAATGAGCAGTTTTTC.

This clonotype was found a few times. The CDR3 DNA reads as TGCGCCAGCAGCCAGGGGACTAGCGGAAACAATGAGCAGTTCTTC. Protein: CASSQGTSGNNEQFF. The V and J genes are TRBV4-3 and TRBJ2-1; 11 nucleotides line up with TRBD2. J lost 5 bases, V lost 3 bases, and 3 bases had no gene match. Germline V gene sequence: CDR1 LGHNA, CDR2 YSLEER. This CDR3 spans 15 amino acids.

This clonotype has just one count. This chain uses TRBV7-6 with TRBJ2-5; D is ambiguous. Trimming took off 2 bases at V and 3 bases at J, with 7 bases between the two ends. Germline assignment: CDR1 SGHVS and CDR2 FNYEAQ. CDR3 length equals 13 residues. The CDR3 sequence: CASSLSPKETQYF. For the CDR3, the DNA is TGTGCCAGCAGCTTATCTCCTAAAGAGACCCAGTACTTC.

V gene TRBV20-1 combines with J gene TRBJ2-7; D is ambiguous. Trimming stripped 2 bases from V and 2 bases from J, with 7 bases between. From germline, CDR1 is DFQATT and CDR2 SNEGSKA (reference sequence). The CDR3 extends over 12 amino acids. This CDR3 is CSARPHTYEQYF. The CDR3 DNA reads TGCAGTGCTAGACCCCATACCTACGAGCAGTACTTC.

The chain links TRBV5-6 to TRBJ1-2; TRBD1 matches 8 bases. The V and J ends lost 0 bases and 1 base, in that order; junction bases with no gene match: 5. The CDR3 covers 16 residues. Germline CDR1 reads SGHDT; CDR2 reads YYEEEE. CDR3 sequence (DNA): TGTGCCAGCAGCTTGGTTGACAGGGGACTTAACTATGGCTACACCTTC. Its translation: CASSLVDRGLNYGYTF.

The rearrangement links TRBV2 to TRBJ2-5, with 13 positions matching TRBD2. TRBJ2-7 matches the DNA end more closely, so the J call is doubtful. The CDR3 extends over 13 amino acids. Germline loops: CDR1 SNHLY, CDR2 FYNNEI. The DNA of the CDR3 is TGTGCCAGCCTTACTAGCGGGGGGGACGAGCAGTACTTC. Amino acid sequence: CASLTSGGDEQYF.

The chain carries TRBV27 and TRBJ2-1, with D unclear. Germline CDR1 and CDR2: MNHEY and SMNVEV (reference sequence). With 0 bases removed from V and 9 bases from J, the gap between germline ends came to 6 bases. The CDR3 is 12 residues long. This CDR3 reads CASSLSRSEQFF. CDR3 nucleotides: TGTGCCAGCAGTTTATCCAGGAGTGAGCAGTTCTTC.

In the case of this clonotype: A much bigger clone sits one base away, suggesting this may be a read error. The chain joins TRBV4-3 to TRBJ2-5, with 10 bases aligning to TRBD2. The CDR3 is 17 amino acids. V shed 0 bases, J shed 11 bases, and the junction held 15 bases outside the gene matches. In germline, CDR1 is LGHNA, CDR2 YSLEER. CDR3 residues: CASSQEASGRGLNEQYF. CDR3 in DNA: TGCGCCAGCAGCCAAGAGGCAAGCGGGAGGGGGCTCAATGAGCAGTACTTC.

The chain links TRBV5-1 to TRBJ2-1, with 9 bases that match TRBD2. Germline V gene lookup returns CDR1 SGHRS and CDR2 YFSETQ. This CDR3 comprises 15 residues. V was clipped by 4 bases and J by 4 bases; unmatched bases: 6. The CDR3 protein is CASSISSGVYNEQFF. CDR3 sequence (DNA): TGCGCCAGCAGCATCTCTAGCGGGGTTTACAATGAGCAGTTCTTC.

The chain's CDR3 is CASRDRFTEAFF. The CDR3 coding sequence is TGTGCCAGCAGAGACAGATTCACTGAAGCTTTCTTT. The chain uses TRBV28 and TRBJ1-1; the D gene is possibly TRBD1 (5 bases). CDR3 size: 12 residues. Germline lookup yields CDR1 MDHEN and CDR2 SYDVKM. Trimming left V 6 bases short and J 4 bases short, with 9 bases between.